This T cell receptor (beta chain) was identified in a study of T cell changes during pregnancy in multiple sclerosis. Trimming cost V 3 bases and J 3 bases, with 21 bases left between them. There are 18 residues in the CDR3. Germline V gene lookup returns CDR1 MGHRA and CDR2 YSYEKL. Sequencing was performed with immunoSEQ multiplex PCR; in TCRdb, only in-frame clones are kept and a portion is missing. The data show about 48,000 clones, 85% to 95% seen once. The source material was CD4+ T cells from peripheral blood mononuclear cells, sampled in the second trimester of pregnancy. This clonotype originated in a female donor in good health, enrolled as a control in a pregnancy study. J is TRBJ2-1 and V is TRBV4-1, with D tentatively TRBD2 (6 bases). DNA of the CDR3: TGCGCCAGCAGCCACAAGACTAGGTCCAATCCGATCTACAATGAGCAGTTCTTC. Residues: CASSHKTRSNPIYNEQFF.